The rows below give T cell receptor beta chains drawn from one sample of a study of CD8+CD57+ T cells in acquired aplastic anemia. One entry per CDR3 protein, called by TCRdb with MiXCR from the reads. The sample contains about 110,000 distinct CDR3 sequences, roughly 50% of which appear only once. Sequenced sample: sorted CD4+, CD8+, or CD8+CD57+ T cells (not recorded which) from PBMCs. These receptors were taken from a human donor in good health, serving as a control. The CDR3 runs from the conserved cysteine through the conserved F or W. Fields, in order: V gene, D gene, clone size, J gene, CDR3 protein, CDR3 DNA. The D gene is left open where the match is weak. A clone size is listed for some rows: how often the clone was seen (once, few, many), or a class if it is expanded.

V gene: TRBV5-5
D gene: .
clone size: .
J gene: TRBJ1-5
CDR3 protein: CASRSGTLNQPQHF
CDR3 DNA: TGTGCCAGCAGGTCCGGGACACTTAATCAGCCCCAGCATTTT

V gene: TRBV7-6
D gene: .
clone size: once
J gene: TRBJ2-7
CDR3 protein: CASSLRGEHPSEQYF
CDR3 DNA: TGTGCCAGCAGCTTAAGGGGGGAGCATCCTTCCGAGCAGTACTTC

V gene: TRBV6-2/TRBV6-3
D gene: TRBD1
clone size: .
J gene: TRBJ1-4
CDR3 protein: CASSSQGAANEELFF
CDR3 DNA: TGTGCCAGCAGTTCCCAGGGGGCAGCTAATGAAGAACTGTTTTTT

V gene: TRBV13
D gene: TRBD1
clone size: many
J gene: TRBJ2-3
CDR3 protein: CASSGDRTDTQYF
CDR3 DNA: TGTGCCAGCAGCGGGGACAGGACAGATACGCAGTATTTT

V gene: TRBV15
D gene: TRBD2
clone size: many
J gene: TRBJ2-7
CDR3 protein: CATSEEVIAGAREQYF
CDR3 DNA: TGTGCCACCAGCGAAGAGGTAATAGCGGGGGCGCGTGAGCAGTACTTC

V gene: TRBV2
D gene: .
clone size: .
J gene: TRBJ2-5
CDR3 protein: CASSPHLSLQETQYF
CDR3 DNA: TGTGCCAGCAGTCCACACCTATCCTTGCAAGAGACCCAGTACTTC

V gene: TRBV5-1
D gene: TRBD1
clone size: many
J gene: TRBJ2-7
CDR3 protein: CASSSPGTGNEQYF
CDR3 DNA: TGCGCCAGCAGCAGTCCCGGGACAGGGAACGAGCAGTACTTC

V gene: TRBV9
D gene: TRBD1
clone size: .
J gene: TRBJ2-5
CDR3 protein: CASSAGTGGETQYF
CDR3 DNA: TGTGCCAGCAGCGCCGGGACAGGGGGGGAGACCCAGTACTTC

V gene: TRBV5-1
D gene: .
clone size: .
J gene: TRBJ1-6
CDR3 protein: CASSLEAERINSPLHF
CDR3 DNA: TGCGCCAGCAGCTTGGAGGCAGAGAGGATCAATTCACCCCTCCACTTT

V gene: TRBV20-1
D gene: TRBD1
clone size: .
J gene: TRBJ1-1
CDR3 protein: CSARGYRGRSTEAFF
CDR3 DNA: TGCAGTGCTAGAGGTTACAGGGGCAGGAGCACTGAAGCTTTCTTT

V gene: TRBV6-5
D gene: .
clone size: .
J gene: TRBJ1-2
CDR3 protein: CASSYSGAQGESF
CDR3 DNA: TGTGCCAGCAGTTACTCAGGAGCCCAGGGCGAGTCCTTC

V gene: TRBV25-1
D gene: TRBD1
clone size: few
J gene: TRBJ2-7
CDR3 protein: CASSGQNGTGTYEQYF
CDR3 DNA: TGTGCCAGCAGCGGTCAGAACGGGACAGGGACCTACGAGCAGTACTTC

V gene: TRBV20-1
D gene: .
clone size: .
J gene: TRBJ1-1
CDR3 protein: CSARLVTEAFF
CDR3 DNA: TGCAGTGCTCGACTTGTCACTGAAGCTTTCTTT

V gene: TRBV15
D gene: TRBD1
clone size: .
J gene: TRBJ2-7
CDR3 protein: CATSPHGQGQYF
CDR3 DNA: TGTGCCACCAGCCCTCACGGACAGGGTCAGTACTTC

V gene: TRBV10-2
D gene: .
clone size: .
J gene: TRBJ1-1
CDR3 protein: CASSDRFGTEAFF
CDR3 DNA: TGCGCCAGCAGTGATAGGTTCGGGACTGAAGCTTTCTTT

V gene: TRBV24-1
D gene: .
clone size: few
J gene: TRBJ1-2
CDR3 protein: CATSAGYGYTF
CDR3 DNA: TGTGCCACCAGCGCAGGGTATGGCTACACCTTC

V gene: TRBV24-1
D gene: .
clone size: .
J gene: TRBJ1-6
CDR3 protein: CATPGGGTSPLHF
CDR3 DNA: TGTGCCACCCCTGGTGGGGGAACTTCACCCCTCCACTTT

V gene: TRBV28
D gene: .
clone size: .
J gene: TRBJ2-7
CDR3 protein: CASRESGISYEQYF
CDR3 DNA: TGTGCCAGCAGGGAAAGTGGGATCTCCTACGAGCAGTACTTC

V gene: TRBV20-1
D gene: .
clone size: .
J gene: TRBJ1-1
CDR3 protein: CSARDYLGGDTMNTEAFF
CDR3 DNA: TGCAGTGCTAGAGATTATTTGGGGGGCGACACCATGAACACTGAAGCTTTCTTT

V gene: TRBV24-1
D gene: .
clone size: few
J gene: TRBJ2-3
CDR3 protein: CATSSGGVSTDTQYF
CDR3 DNA: TGTGCCACCAGTTCGGGGGGCGTTAGCACAGATACGCAGTATTTT

V gene: TRBV2
D gene: .
clone size: .
J gene: TRBJ1-5
CDR3 protein: CASNHYDQPQHF
CDR3 DNA: TGTGCCAGCAATCACTATGACCAGCCCCAGCATTTT

V gene: TRBV6-1
D gene: TRBD1
clone size: .
J gene: TRBJ2-7
CDR3 protein: CASSFPGQGENEQYF
CDR3 DNA: TGTGCCAGCAGCTTCCCGGGACAGGGGGAAAACGAGCAGTACTTC

V gene: TRBV7-2
D gene: TRBD1
clone size: few
J gene: TRBJ2-5
CDR3 protein: CASSQDGTGQYF
CDR3 DNA: TGTGCCAGCAGCCAAGACGGGACAGGGCAGTACTTC

V gene: TRBV7-8
D gene: TRBD1
clone size: .
J gene: TRBJ2-5
CDR3 protein: CASSLTQTGGETQYF
CDR3 DNA: TGTGCCAGCAGCCTGACCCAAACAGGGGGAGAGACCCAGTACTTC

V gene: TRBV24-1
D gene: TRBD1
clone size: .
J gene: TRBJ1-1
CDR3 protein: CAIGTGGMNTEAFF
CDR3 DNA: TGTGCCATAGGGACAGGGGGGATGAACACTGAAGCTTTCTTT

V gene: TRBV6-5
D gene: TRBD1
clone size: few
J gene: TRBJ2-1
CDR3 protein: CASGLGQGEQFF
CDR3 DNA: TGTGCCAGCGGTTTGGGACAGGGGGAGCAGTTCTTC

V gene: TRBV15
D gene: TRBD1
clone size: few
J gene: TRBJ2-1
CDR3 protein: CATSTFGTGNNEQFF
CDR3 DNA: TGTGCCACCAGCACGTTCGGGACAGGGAACAATGAGCAGTTCTTC

V gene: TRBV20-1
D gene: .
clone size: .
J gene: TRBJ1-5
CDR3 protein: CSARSGTNDQPQHF
CDR3 DNA: TGCAGTGCAAGATCCGGGACAAACGATCAGCCCCAGCATTTT

V gene: TRBV7-2
D gene: .
clone size: many
J gene: TRBJ2-1
CDR3 protein: CASSTQSNEQFF
CDR3 DNA: TGTGCCAGCAGCACCCAGTCCAATGAGCAGTTCTTC

V gene: TRBV24-1
D gene: .
clone size: .
J gene: TRBJ1-3
CDR3 protein: CATSDSGPQGNTMYF
CDR3 DNA: TGTGCCACCAGTGATTCTGGGCCTCAAGGAAACACCATGTATTTT

V gene: TRBV20-1
D gene: .
clone size: few
J gene: TRBJ1-1
CDR3 protein: CSARDPGAPGTEAFF
CDR3 DNA: TGCAGTGCTAGAGATCCGGGGGCGCCGGGCACTGAAGCTTTCTTT

V gene: TRBV25-1
D gene: TRBD1
clone size: .
J gene: TRBJ2-7
CDR3 protein: CASSPTGGREQYF
CDR3 DNA: TGTGCCAGTAGCCCCACAGGGGGACGCGAGCAGTACTTC

V gene: TRBV3-1
D gene: .
clone size: .
J gene: TRBJ2-3
CDR3 protein: CASSQEGKIEQYF
CDR3 DNA: TGTGCCAGCAGCCAAGAGGGCAAAATCGAGCAGTATTTT

V gene: TRBV25-1
D gene: TRBD1
clone size: few
J gene: TRBJ2-5
CDR3 protein: CASTDRGRGETQYF
CDR3 DNA: TGTGCCAGCACCGACAGGGGGCGCGGAGAGACCCAGTACTTC

V gene: TRBV27
D gene: .
clone size: few
J gene: TRBJ1-1
CDR3 protein: CASSPVERTEAFF
CDR3 DNA: TGTGCCAGCAGTCCGGTTGAGAGGACTGAAGCTTTCTTT

V gene: TRBV10-2
D gene: TRBD1
clone size: many
J gene: TRBJ1-2
CDR3 protein: CASSDSRTGIGFSGYTF
CDR3 DNA: TGCGCCAGCAGTGATTCCAGGACAGGTATTGGTTTCTCCGGCTACACCTTC

V gene: TRBV9
D gene: .
clone size: .
J gene: TRBJ1-1
CDR3 protein: CASSQHTEAFF
CDR3 DNA: TGTGCCAGTAGCCAGCACACTGAAGCTTTCTTT

V gene: TRBV5-1
D gene: .
clone size: .
J gene: TRBJ1-2
CDR3 protein: CASSLGQAMNYGYTF
CDR3 DNA: TGCGCCAGCAGCTTGGGACAGGCTATGAACTATGGCTACACCTTC

V gene: TRBV20-1
D gene: .
clone size: .
J gene: TRBJ1-5
CDR3 protein: CSARYMDNSNQPQHF
CDR3 DNA: TGCAGTGCTAGATATATGGATAATAGCAATCAGCCCCAGCATTTT

V gene: TRBV11-2
D gene: TRBD2
clone size: .
J gene: TRBJ2-1
CDR3 protein: CASSWTSGGTSYNEQFF
CDR3 DNA: TGTGCCAGCAGCTGGACTAGCGGGGGGACTTCCTACAATGAGCAGTTCTTC

V gene: TRBV2
D gene: TRBD1
clone size: .
J gene: TRBJ1-2
CDR3 protein: CASSDRDGYTF
CDR3 DNA: TGTGCCAGCAGCGACAGGGATGGCTACACCTTC

V gene: TRBV25-1
D gene: .
clone size: .
J gene: TRBJ1-1
CDR3 protein: CASTPRGRTEAFF
CDR3 DNA: TGTGCCAGCACCCCCAGGGGACGGACTGAAGCTTTCTTT

V gene: TRBV7-2
D gene: TRBD2
clone size: many
J gene: TRBJ2-5
CDR3 protein: CASRSGVEETQYF
CDR3 DNA: TGTGCCAGCAGGAGCGGGGTCGAAGAGACCCAGTACTTC

V gene: TRBV10-3
D gene: TRBD1
clone size: .
J gene: TRBJ1-1
CDR3 protein: CAISEPTGWGNTEAFF
CDR3 DNA: TGTGCCATCAGTGAGCCGACAGGGTGGGGGAACACTGAAGCTTTCTTT

V gene: TRBV10-3
D gene: TRBD1
clone size: few
J gene: TRBJ2-7
CDR3 protein: CAIRETGNLDEQYF
CDR3 DNA: TGTGCCATCAGGGAGACAGGGAATTTAGACGAGCAGTACTTC

V gene: TRBV10-3
D gene: TRBD1
clone size: .
J gene: TRBJ2-1
CDR3 protein: CAIRANPGQGNNEQFF
CDR3 DNA: TGTGCCATCAGAGCAAACCCGGGACAGGGGAACAATGAGCAGTTCTTC

V gene: TRBV9
D gene: TRBD2
clone size: many
J gene: TRBJ2-1
CDR3 protein: CASSSGGADHNEQFF
CDR3 DNA: TGTGCCAGCAGCTCGGGGGGGGCTGACCACAATGAGCAGTTCTTC

V gene: TRBV10-3
D gene: TRBD1
clone size: few
J gene: TRBJ1-1
CDR3 protein: CAIRGQGTEAFF
CDR3 DNA: TGTGCCATCAGGGGACAGGGGACTGAAGCTTTCTTT

V gene: TRBV4-2
D gene: TRBD1
clone size: .
J gene: TRBJ1-2
CDR3 protein: CASSQANPGQGDYGYTF
CDR3 DNA: TGTGCCAGCAGCCAAGCGAACCCAGGACAGGGGGACTATGGCTACACCTTC

V gene: TRBV2
D gene: .
clone size: .
J gene: TRBJ2-5
CDR3 protein: CASSASPTDRRKTQYF
CDR3 DNA: TGTGCCAGCAGTGCCTCCCCGACAGATCGCAGGAAGACCCAGTACTTC

V gene: TRBV5-1
D gene: .
clone size: .
J gene: TRBJ2-3
CDR3 protein: CASSLAYGSTGTQYF
CDR3 DNA: TGCGCCAGCAGCTTGGCGTATGGGAGCACAGGTACGCAGTATTTT

V gene: TRBV5-1
D gene: .
clone size: .
J gene: TRBJ2-7
CDR3 protein: CASSLEPGYYEQYF
CDR3 DNA: TGCGCCAGCAGCTTGGAACCCGGGTACTACGAGCAGTACTTC

V gene: TRBV20-1
D gene: .
clone size: many
J gene: TRBJ1-1
CDR3 protein: CSADLNTEAFF
CDR3 DNA: TGCAGTGCGGACCTGAACACTGAAGCTTTCTTT

V gene: TRBV30
D gene: TRBD1
clone size: many
J gene: TRBJ1-2
CDR3 protein: CASPDRGYGYTF
CDR3 DNA: TGTGCCTCGCCGGACAGGGGGTATGGCTACACCTTC

V gene: TRBV15
D gene: TRBD1
clone size: .
J gene: TRBJ2-7
CDR3 protein: CATSRGQGDEQYF
CDR3 DNA: TGTGCCACCAGCAGAGGACAGGGCGACGAGCAGTACTTC

V gene: TRBV24-1
D gene: .
clone size: .
J gene: TRBJ1-2
CDR3 protein: CATSDGAGYTF
CDR3 DNA: TGTGCCACCAGTGACGGGGCTGGCTACACCTTC

V gene: TRBV2
D gene: TRBD1
clone size: few
J gene: TRBJ1-5
CDR3 protein: CASGTGETQPQHF
CDR3 DNA: TGTGCCAGCGGGACAGGGGAGACTCAGCCCCAGCATTTT